This T cell receptor beta chain was sequenced for a study of blood T cells in healthy people across ages. Whole-study results and caveats: Aged donors had fewer naive CD4+ cells and lower diversity than long-lived donors. The recorded TCR beta diversity per million T cells decreased in a roughly linear manner with age.

A second about 6 to 12 cycle PCR used barcoded and J-beta primers. TCRdb reprocessed the 5' RACE reads via MiXCR and lists one record per CDR3 protein. The sample includes around 1,700,000 distinct CDR3 sequences, over 25% seen only once; the top ten take roughly 8%. The donors, all healthy, were Caucasians living in Russia, aged about 6 to 100. With respect to this clonotype: Its matching antigen is unknown.

This clonotype was sampled from a woman aged 25-40 years in good health. Sequencing used blood.

The CDR3 DNA sequence: TGTGCCAGCAGCCCGAAACGGGATTATGGCTACACCTTC. It specifies CASSPKRDYGYTF. The J gene is TRBJ1-2, the V gene TRBV3-1; D remains unclear. The CDR3 is 13 amino acids. Germline-derived CDR1 and CDR2 are LGHDT and YNNKEL (reference sequence). The germline V and J ends were trimmed by 4 bases and 5 bases, with 11 bases remaining between them.